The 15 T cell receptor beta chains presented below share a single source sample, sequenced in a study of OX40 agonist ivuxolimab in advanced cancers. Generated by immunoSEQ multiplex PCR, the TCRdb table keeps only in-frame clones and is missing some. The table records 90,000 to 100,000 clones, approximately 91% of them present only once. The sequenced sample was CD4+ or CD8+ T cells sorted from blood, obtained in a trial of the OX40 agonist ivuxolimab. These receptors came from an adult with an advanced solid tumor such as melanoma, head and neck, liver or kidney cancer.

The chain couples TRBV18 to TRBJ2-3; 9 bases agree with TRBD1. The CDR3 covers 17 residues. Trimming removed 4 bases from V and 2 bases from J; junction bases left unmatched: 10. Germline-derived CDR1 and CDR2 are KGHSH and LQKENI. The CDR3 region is CASSLVAGTGITDTQYF. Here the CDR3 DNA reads TGTGCCAGCTCACTCGTTGCCGGGACAGGGATCACAGATACGCAGTATTTT.

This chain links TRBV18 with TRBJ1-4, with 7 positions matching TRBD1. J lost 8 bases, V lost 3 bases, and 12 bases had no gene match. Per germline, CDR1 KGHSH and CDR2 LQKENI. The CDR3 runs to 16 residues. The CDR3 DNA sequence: TGTGCCAGCTCACCCCAAGACAGGGATGTCGGCGAAAAACTGTTTTTT. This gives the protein CASSPQDRDVGEKLFF.

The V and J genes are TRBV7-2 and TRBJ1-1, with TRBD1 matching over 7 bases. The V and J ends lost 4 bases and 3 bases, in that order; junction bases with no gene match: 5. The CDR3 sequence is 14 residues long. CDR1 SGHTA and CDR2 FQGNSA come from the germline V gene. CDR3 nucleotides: TGTGCCAGCAGCTCCTACAGGGGAGACACTGAAGCTTTCTTT. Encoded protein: CASSSYRGDTEAFF.

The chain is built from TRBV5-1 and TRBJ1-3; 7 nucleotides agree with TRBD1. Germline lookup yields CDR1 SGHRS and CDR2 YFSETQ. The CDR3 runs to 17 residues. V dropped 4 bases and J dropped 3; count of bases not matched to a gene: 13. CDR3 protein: CASSPATGASFGNTIYF. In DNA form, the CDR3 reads TGCGCCAGCAGCCCGGCTACAGGGGCATCGTTTGGAAACACCATATATTTT. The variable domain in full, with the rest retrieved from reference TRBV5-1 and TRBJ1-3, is KAGVTQTPRYLIKTRGQQVTLSCSPISGHRSVSWYQQTPGQGLQFLFEYFSETQRNKGNFPGRFSGRQFSNSRSEMNVSTLELGDSALYLCASSPATGASFGNTIYFGEGSWLTVV.

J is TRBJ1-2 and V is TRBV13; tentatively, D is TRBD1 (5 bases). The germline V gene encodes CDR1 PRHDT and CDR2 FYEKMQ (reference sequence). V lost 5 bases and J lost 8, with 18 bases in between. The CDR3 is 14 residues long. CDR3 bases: TGTGCCAGCAGCCGAGAAAGCAGGGCCGGAGGCTACACCTTC. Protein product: CASSRESRAGGYTF.

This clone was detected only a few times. For the CDR3, the DNA is TGTGCCAGCAGCTCTAACAGGGGCCATGGCTACACCTTC. Encoded protein: CASSSNRGHGYTF. The chain couples TRBV5-5 to TRBJ1-2, with TRBD1 identical over 7 bases. The CDR3 is 13 amino acids. The germline V gene has CDR1 SGHKS and CDR2 YYEKEE (reference sequence). The V segment lost 3 bases and the J segment 6 bases; nucleotides outside the gene matches: 5.

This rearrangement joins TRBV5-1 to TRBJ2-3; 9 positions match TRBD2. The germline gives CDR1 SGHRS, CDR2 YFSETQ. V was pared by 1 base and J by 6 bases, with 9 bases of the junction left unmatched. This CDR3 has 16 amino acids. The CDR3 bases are TGCGCCAGCAGCTTGAGTGGAGCGGGGGGTATGGATACGCAGTATTTT. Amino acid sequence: CASSLSGAGGMDTQYF.

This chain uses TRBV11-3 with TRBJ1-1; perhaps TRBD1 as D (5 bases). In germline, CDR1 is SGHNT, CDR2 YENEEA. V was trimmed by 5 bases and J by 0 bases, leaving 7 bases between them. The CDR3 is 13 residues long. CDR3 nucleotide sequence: TGTGCCAGCAGCACACAGGTGAACACTGAAGCTTTCTTT. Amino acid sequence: CASSTQVNTEAFF.

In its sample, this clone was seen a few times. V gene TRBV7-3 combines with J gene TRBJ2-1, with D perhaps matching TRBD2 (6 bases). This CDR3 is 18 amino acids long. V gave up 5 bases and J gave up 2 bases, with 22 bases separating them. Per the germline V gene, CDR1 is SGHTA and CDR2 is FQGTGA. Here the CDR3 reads CASSEGGLRHGPYNEQFF. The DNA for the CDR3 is TGTGCCAGCAGCGAGGGAGGCCTCCGCCACGGGCCCTACAATGAGCAGTTCTTC.

CDR3 in DNA: TGCGCCAGCAGCTTGGAAGTCCAAGAGACCCAGTACTTC. It codes for CASSLEVQETQYF. This chain uses TRBV5-1 with TRBJ2-5, with unresolved D. The CDR3 runs 13 residues. Trimming removed 0 bases from V and 1 base from J, with 4 bases in between. The germline V gene encodes CDR1 SGHRS and CDR2 YFSETQ.

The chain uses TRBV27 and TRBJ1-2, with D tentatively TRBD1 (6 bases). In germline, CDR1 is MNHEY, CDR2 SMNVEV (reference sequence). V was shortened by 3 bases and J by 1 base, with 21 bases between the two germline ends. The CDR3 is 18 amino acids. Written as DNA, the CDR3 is TGTGCCAGCAGTTTTCATGGGGGCAGGGGATCAAGTAACTATGGCTACACCTTC. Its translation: CASSFHGGRGSSNYGYTF.

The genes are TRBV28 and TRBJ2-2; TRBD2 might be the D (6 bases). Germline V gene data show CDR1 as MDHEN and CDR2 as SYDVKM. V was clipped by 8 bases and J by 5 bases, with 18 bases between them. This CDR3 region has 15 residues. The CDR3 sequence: CASGTPSAGTGELFF. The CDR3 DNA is TGTGCCAGCGGTACCCCCTCCGCGGGAACCGGGGAGCTGTTTTTT.

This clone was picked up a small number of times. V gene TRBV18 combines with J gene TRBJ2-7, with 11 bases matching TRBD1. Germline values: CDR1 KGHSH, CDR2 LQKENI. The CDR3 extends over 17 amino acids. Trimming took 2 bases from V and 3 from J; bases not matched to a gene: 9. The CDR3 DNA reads TGTGCCAGCTCACCATACGCAGGACAGGGGGCGGGCTACGAGCAGTACTTC. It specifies CASSPYAGQGAGYEQYF.

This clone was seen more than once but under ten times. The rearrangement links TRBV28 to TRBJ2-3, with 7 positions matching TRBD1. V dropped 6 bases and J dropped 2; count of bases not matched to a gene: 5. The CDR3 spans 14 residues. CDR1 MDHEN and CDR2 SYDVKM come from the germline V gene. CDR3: CASSSDRYTDTQYF. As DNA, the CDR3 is TGTGCCAGCAGCTCGGACAGGTACACAGATACGCAGTATTTT.

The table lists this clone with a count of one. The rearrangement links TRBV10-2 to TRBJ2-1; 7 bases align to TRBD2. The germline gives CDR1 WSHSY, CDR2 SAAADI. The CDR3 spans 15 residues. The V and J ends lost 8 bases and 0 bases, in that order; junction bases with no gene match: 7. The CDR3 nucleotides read TGCGCCAGCGACTCAGCGGGGAGCTCCTACAATGAGCAGTTCTTC. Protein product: CASDSAGSSYNEQFF.